Below are 20 T cell receptor beta chains sequenced from a single sample in a study of response to subunit inactivated influenza vaccine. TCRdb passed the RT-PCR reads through MiXCR, listing each CDR3 protein once. The sample contains fewer than 250,000 distinct CDR3 sequences, roughly 14% of which appear only once. The source material was CD8+ T cells sorted from PBMCs, sampled 5 days after vaccination. Receptors were obtained from a man aged 45 to 65 who received an inactivated influenza vaccine.

This clonotype has a handful of counts. This rearrangement joins TRBV20-1 to TRBJ2-7; 10 bases align to TRBD2. Looked up from germline, CDR1 is DFQATT and CDR2 is SNEGSKA (reference sequence). V shed 0 bases, J shed 0 bases, and the junction held 2 bases outside the gene matches. The CDR3 has 15 amino acids. Here the CDR3 DNA reads TGCAGTGCTAGAGACCTAGCGGGAGTCTCCTACGAGCAGTACTTC. This translates into CSARDLAGVSYEQYF.

This clonotype was recorded at least ten times. This chain links TRBV5-1 with TRBJ1-5, with D possibly TRBD1 on 5 matching bases. Trimming pared 0 bases from V and 1 base from J, leaving 8 bases between. Germline values: CDR1 SGHRS, CDR2 YFSETQ. This CDR3 comprises 15 residues. CDR3 in amino acids: CASSLDGGSNQPQHF. In DNA form, the CDR3 reads TGCGCCAGCAGCTTGGACGGGGGAAGCAATCAGCCCCAGCATTTT.

This clonotype appeared a few times. J is TRBJ2-7 and V is TRBV6-1; 11 positions match TRBD2. CDR3 length: 16 residues. Germline V gene sequence: CDR1 MNHNS, CDR2 SASEGT. J lost 4 bases, V lost 5 bases, and 10 bases had no gene match. CDR3: CASSKTGTSGLYEQYF. For the CDR3, the DNA is TGTGCCAGCAGTAAAACCGGGACTAGCGGTTTGTACGAGCAGTACTTC.

This rearrangement joins TRBV5-1 to TRBJ2-1, with D maybe TRBD2 (5 bases). Deletions cut 0 bases from V and 8 bases from J, with 21 bases between. The germline V gene has CDR1 SGHRS and CDR2 YFSETQ. The CDR3 extends over 17 amino acids. CDR3 sequence: CASSLAGRASPADEQFF. The CDR3 region has the DNA TGCGCCAGCAGCTTGGCCGGTCGGGCCAGCCCAGCGGATGAGCAGTTCTTC.

The CDR3 nucleotides read TGCAGCGCCGCGGGGGGCACCGGGGAGCTGTTTTTT. Translation: CSAAGGTGELFF. The genes are TRBV29-1 and TRBJ2-2; 8 positions agree with TRBD2. V shed 7 bases, J shed 4 bases, and the junction held 2 bases outside the gene matches. The germline V gene has CDR1 SQVTM and CDR2 ANQGSEA. CDR3 length: 12 amino acids.

In this sample, this clonotype turned up many times. The rearrangement links TRBV7-8 to TRBJ2-3; no firm D call. The CDR3 contains 12 residues. Germline V lookup: CDR1 SGHVS, CDR2 FQNEAQ. V gave up 8 bases and J gave up 6 bases, with 12 bases separating them. Written as DNA, the CDR3 is TGTGCCAGCGGGCGTTCAGTGGATACGCAGTATTTT. Residues: CASGRSVDTQYF.

This clonotype was seen only a few times. The rearrangement uses TRBV19 and TRBJ2-1; possible D gene TRBD2, 7 bases. V was pared by 3 bases and J by 7 bases, with 16 bases between. Germline V CDR1 and CDR2: LNHDA, SQIVND (reference sequence). The CDR3 loop spans 15 amino acids. The CDR3, as DNA: TGTGCCAGTAGTATTTCGAGCGGGGACACGAATGAGCAGTTCTTC. It codes for CASSISSGDTNEQFF.

The V and J genes are TRBV6-2 or TRBV6-3 and TRBJ1-1; D is uncertain. The CDR3 has 14 amino acids. The germline CDR1 and CDR2 sequences are MNHEY and SVGEGT. V lost 6 bases and J 2 bases, leaving 13 bases between the germline ends. CDR3 nucleotides: TGTGCCAGCAGCCTCCGGGCCGAAAACACTGAAGCTTTCTTT. Protein product: CASSLRAENTEAFF.

The V gene is TRBV4-3, the J gene TRBJ2-5; D is unclear. This CDR3 spans 16 amino acids. Per germline, CDR1 LGHNA and CDR2 YSLEER. The V gene lost 0 bases and the J gene lost 3 bases, with 14 bases spanning the gap. CDR3 DNA sequence: TGCGCCAGCAGCCAAGAAGTAGGTCACCCCAAAGAGACCCAGTACTTC. Translated: CASSQEVGHPKETQYF.

This clonotype was seen a few times. The chain's CDR3 is CASSIPWGSNTGELFF. The CDR3 DNA follows: TGTGCCAGCAGCATCCCCTGGGGGTCGAACACCGGGGAGCTGTTTTTT. The chain links TRBV7-6 to TRBJ2-2, with D perhaps assigned TRBD1 or TRBD2 (5 bases each). The CDR3 consists of 16 residues. V dropped 5 bases and J dropped 0 bases, with 13 bases sitting between them. CDR1 is SGHVS, CDR2 FNYEAQ, per germline.

The rearrangement links TRBV5-6 to TRBJ2-1, with TRBD2 matching over 7 bases. This CDR3 has 17 residues. Germline CDR1 SGHDT, CDR2 YYEEEE. The trim removed 1 base at V and 7 bases at J, leaving 14 bases unmatched. This chain's CDR3 is CASSLPTGTTLGNEQFF. The CDR3 DNA reads TGTGCCAGCAGCTTGCCTACCGGGACTACTCTAGGTAATGAGCAGTTCTTC.

The gene calls are TRBV5-5 and TRBJ1-1; D remains ambiguous. The CDR3 totals 14 residues. Germline V CDR1 and CDR2: SGHKS, YYEKEE (reference sequence). Trimming took 0 bases from V and 5 from J, leaving 11 bases between them. CDR3 sequence (DNA): TGTGCCAGCAGCTTGGGGCAGGAGAGTACTGAAGCTTTCTTT. Encoded protein: CASSLGQESTEAFF.

The chain is built from TRBV28 and TRBJ2-3, with D possibly being TRBD1 (6 bases). Looked up from germline, CDR1 is MDHEN and CDR2 is SYDVKM. This CDR3 has 15 residues. Deletions cut 3 bases from V and 7 bases from J, with 17 bases between. In nucleotides, the CDR3 is TGTGCCAGCAGTTTGACAGGCGTTTATAGCTATACGCAGTATTTT. It specifies CASSLTGVYSYTQYF.

The V gene is TRBV4-3, the J gene TRBJ1-1; D ambiguous. Germline V CDR1 and CDR2: LGHNA, YSLEER. CDR3 length: 15 amino acids. V lost 4 bases to trimming and J lost 0 bases, with 12 bases between them. CDR3 region: CASSPRSALNTEAFF. The CDR3 nucleotides are TGCGCCAGCAGCCCCCGGAGCGCTTTGAACACTGAAGCTTTCTTT.

The chain uses TRBV7-9 and TRBJ2-4; TRBD1 agrees at 7 bases. The junction had 8 bases not matched to a gene; V was cut back by 4 bases and J by 5 bases. Germline V CDR1 and CDR2: SEHNR, FQNEAQ (reference sequence). The CDR3 contains 15 residues. CDR3 nucleotides: TGTGCCAGCAGCTCCTACCGGGACAGTGAAAACATTCAGTACTTC. Its protein product is CASSSYRDSENIQYF.

In its sample, this clonotype was seen many times. The J gene is TRBJ2-1, the V gene TRBV20-1; 9 bases agree with TRBD2. The J segment lost 5 bases and the V segment lost 1 base, leaving 3 bases of the junction unmatched. The CDR3 is 14 amino acids. Germline CDR1 reads DFQATT; CDR2 reads SNEGSKA (reference sequence). The CDR3: CSARGLAGNNEQFF. The CDR3 DNA reads TGCAGTGCTAGAGGTCTAGCGGGGAACAATGAGCAGTTCTTC.

This clonotype was seen more than once but under ten times. The genes are TRBV7-9 and TRBJ2-3, with D possibly being TRBD2 (7 bases). Trimming took off 5 bases at V and 1 base at J, with 19 bases between the two ends. This CDR3 region has 17 residues. CDR1 and CDR2 from the germline V gene are SEHNR and FQNEAQ (reference sequence). Here the CDR3 DNA reads TGTGCCAGCAGCCGAGGGGGGGACTACCCGGGCACAGATACGCAGTATTTT. Protein product: CASSRGGDYPGTDTQYF.

Only a few counts were recorded for this clonotype. The CDR3 DNA sequence: TGTGCCAGCAGCTCCCCAGTGGCGGGAGTCGCAGACAACGAGCAGTACTTC. Amino acid sequence: CASSSPVAGVADNEQYF. The V gene is TRBV7-9, the J gene TRBJ2-7, with 7 bases identical to TRBD2. The CDR3 extends over 17 amino acids. CDR1 is SEHNR and CDR2 is FQNEAQ in the germline V gene (reference sequence). The junction had 17 bases not matched to a gene; V was cut back by 4 bases and J by 5 bases.

This chain joins TRBV12-3 or TRBV12-4 and TRBJ2-7, with D uncertain. This CDR3 spans 12 amino acids. V lost 3 bases and J lost 7, with 10 bases in between. The CDR3 loop is CASSLKVWEQYF. The CDR3 coding sequence is TGTGCCAGCAGTTTGAAAGTTTGGGAGCAGTACTTC.

This clonotype has more than one count but fewer than ten. The rearrangement joins TRBV7-9 to TRBJ2-1, with D tentatively TRBD2 (5 bases). Germline V gives CDR1 SEHNR, CDR2 FQNEAQ (reference sequence). This CDR3 has 16 amino acids. V lost 4 bases, J lost 8 bases, and 21 bases lay in between. The CDR3 coding sequence is TGTGCCAGCAGCTCCGGGGTCGGGGTAGGAATCGATGAGCAGTTCTTC. Translated: CASSSGVGVGIDEQFF.